This T cell receptor beta chain was captured by sequencing in a study of quantifying T cell responses using KT2 cells. Overall study: RNA was reverse transcribed with TCR alpha and beta constant-region primers. Under optimum conditions, T4 ligation efficiency was estimated at more than 10%.

This clonotype showed up many times. Its antigen is as yet unknown. Study-wide results and limits: KT2 clone alpha and beta sequence counts scaled linearly with input KT2 cell number. Detection of KT2 sequences held at the lowest tested level, about one cell per 100,000 PBMC.

The germline CDR1 and CDR2 sequences are MNHNS and SASEGT. The CDR3 is 13 residues long. Trimming at V came to 8 bases and at J to 3 bases, leaving 5 bases not matched to a gene. Each cDNA got a UMI-containing oligo ligated at its 3' end. First-round PCR used three to five cycles and beta primers RC1.1 and RC1.2 covering TRBC1 and TRBC2. A single record per CDR3 protein comes from TCRdb applying MiXCR to the UMI-ligation and nested PCR reads. The data show around 44,000 distinct CDR3 sequences, about a sixth seen once. The V and J genes are TRBV6-1 and TRBJ2-3, with 7 positions matching TRBD2. This clonotype originated in a human donor. Input material: PBMCs spiked with cells of the T cell clone KT2. This CDR3 is CASGRVFTDTQYF. CDR3 coding DNA: TGTGCCAGCGGGAGGGTTTTTACAGATACGCAGTATTTT.